What follows are 31 T cell receptor beta chains derived from one specimen sequenced in a study of cytomegalovirus exposure and HLA in healthy donors. Primers: 60 Vbeta forward and 13 Jbeta reverse. The protocol was immunoSEQ multiplex PCR, while the TCRdb copy is restricted to in-frame clones and leaves out a portion. The table shows over 100,000 clones, with roughly 74% occurring only once. The sample comprised PBMCs. The source is a woman between 25 and 40 years old in good health and CMV-seronegative.

V gene TRBV5-1 combines with J gene TRBJ2-7, with a weak D call TRBD2 (5 bases). Germline V gene sequence: CDR1 SGHRS, CDR2 YFSETQ. This CDR3 region has 14 residues. The V end was cut by 0 bases, the J end by 4 bases, with 11 bases between. The CDR3 sequence is CASSLGGNGYEQYF. The CDR3, as DNA: TGCGCCAGCAGCTTGGGAGGGAATGGTTACGAGCAGTACTTC.

The rearrangement uses TRBV19 and TRBJ2-2; 7 nucleotides align to TRBD1. This CDR3 contains 17 residues. Germline V gives CDR1 LNHDA, CDR2 SQIVND (reference sequence). V lost 3 bases to trimming and J lost 3 bases; unmatched junction nucleotides: 10. CDR3 sequence: CASSIFGVGTDTGELFF. In DNA, the CDR3 is TGTGCCAGTAGTATTTTTGGCGTTGGGACAGACACCGGGGAGCTGTTTTTT.

J is TRBJ2-7 and V is TRBV5-1, with a possible D match to TRBD2 (5 bases). CDR3 length: 14 amino acids. In germline, CDR1 is SGHRS, CDR2 YFSETQ. V was shortened by 4 bases and J by 0 bases, with 11 bases between the two germline ends. The CDR3 region is CASSTNRDSYEQYF. The CDR3, as DNA: TGCGCCAGCAGCACCAACCGGGACTCCTACGAGCAGTACTTC.

This sequence joins TRBV19 and TRBJ1-2, with D perhaps matching TRBD1 (5 bases). The V end lost 5 bases, the J end lost 5 bases, and 12 bases lay between the germline ends. The V gene's germline CDR1 is LNHDA and CDR2 SQIVND (reference sequence). The CDR3 is 13 residues long. The CDR3 region is CASSDKGPYGYTF. CDR3 DNA sequence: TGTGCCAGTAGTGACAAGGGGCCTTATGGCTACACCTTC.

The chain combines TRBV6-1 with TRBJ2-3, with 7 nucleotides matching TRBD1. CDR3 length: 15 residues. Germline V gene data show CDR1 as MNHNS and CDR2 as SASEGT. Trimming took 1 base from V and 0 from J; bases not matched to a gene: 1. The CDR3 DNA reads as TGTGCCAGCAGTGAAGAGACAGGGAGCACAGATACGCAGTATTTT. It is translated as CASSEETGSTDTQYF.

The gene calls are TRBV7-6 and TRBJ2-6, with D tentatively TRBD1 (6 bases). Trimming took 4 bases from V and 0 from J, leaving 10 bases between them. This CDR3 has 16 residues. The germline V gene encodes CDR1 SGHVS and CDR2 FNYEAQ. CDR3 loop: CASSSDRHSGANVLTF. CDR3 coding DNA: TGTGCCAGCAGCTCAGACAGGCACTCTGGGGCCAACGTCCTGACTTTC.

V usage is TRBV6-5 and J usage is TRBJ2-7; the D gene is possibly TRBD1 (6 bases). With 3 bases removed from V and 0 bases from J, the gap between germline ends came to 9 bases. Germline V CDR1 and CDR2: MNHEY, SVGAGI. The CDR3 extends over 14 amino acids. In DNA form, the CDR3 reads TGTGCCAGCAGTTATACAGGGAGCTCCTACGAGCAGTACTTC. Translating gives CASSYTGSSYEQYF.

The chain employs TRBV7-9 and TRBJ2-1; TRBD2 is a possible D gene (5 bases). Germline-derived CDR1 and CDR2 are SEHNR and FQNEAQ (reference sequence). The CDR3 is made up of 15 amino acids. V was pared by 0 bases and J by 0 bases, with 6 bases between. The CDR3 loop reads CASSLAGSSYNEQFF. In nucleotides, the CDR3 is TGTGCCAGCAGCTTAGCGGGGAGCTCCTACAATGAGCAGTTCTTC.

CDR3 amino acids: CASSPSWPGDTEAFF. In DNA, the CDR3 is TGCGCCAGCAGCCCCTCTTGGCCGGGGGACACTGAAGCTTTCTTT. This chain joins TRBV4-1 and TRBJ1-1; D may be TRBD1 (5 bases). Trimming left V 4 bases short and J 3 bases short, with 15 bases between. This CDR3 is built from 15 residues. The germline CDR1 and CDR2 sequences are MGHRA and YSYEKL.

This clone has a single count. The chain combines TRBV7-2 with TRBJ1-4; D uncertain. This CDR3 comprises 16 residues. The germline V and J ends were trimmed by 4 bases and 5 bases, with 17 bases remaining between them. Looked up from germline, CDR1 is SGHTA and CDR2 is FQGNSA. DNA of the CDR3: TGTGCCAGCAGCTCGGCGGGGATAGAGGAGAATGAAAAACTGTTTTTT. Amino acids: CASSSAGIEENEKLFF.

The CDR3 DNA reads as TGTGCCAGCAGTACGACAGGGAAGAAAAATGAAGCTTTCTTT. This codes for CASSTTGKKNEAFF. This chain connects TRBV25-1 to TRBJ1-1; TRBD1 matches 7 bases. Looked up from germline, CDR1 is MGHDK and CDR2 is SYGVNS. The CDR3 contains 14 residues. V trimming: 5 bases; J trimming: 7 bases; junction bases outside the gene matches: 10.

This clone was counted a few times. V usage is TRBV5-8 and J usage is TRBJ1-5; D remains unclear. CDR1 SGHTS and CDR2 YDEGEE come from the germline V gene. The CDR3 sequence is 14 residues long. Trimming left V 0 bases short and J 5 bases short, with 9 bases between. Here the CDR3 reads CASSLEAGYQPQHF. The CDR3 bases are TGTGCCAGCAGCTTGGAGGCAGGCTATCAGCCCCAGCATTTT.

The chain carries TRBV10-3 and TRBJ1-1; D not certain. The CDR3 covers 16 residues. Germline assignment: CDR1 ENHRY and CDR2 SYGVKD. V lost 0 bases, J lost 7 bases, and 18 bases lay in between. The CDR3 protein is CAISESVSGRIDEAFF. The CDR3 DNA reads TGTGCCATCAGTGAGTCTGTCTCGGGAAGGATAGATGAAGCTTTCTTT.

The V and J genes are TRBV6-6 and TRBJ1-4; D unresolved. The CDR3 runs 13 residues. V lost 2 bases, J lost 3 bases, and 4 bases lay in between. The germline gives CDR1 MNHNY, CDR2 SVGAGI (reference sequence). In DNA form, the CDR3 reads TGTGCCAGCAGTTACGTATCTAATGAAAAACTGTTTTTT. It translates to CASSYVSNEKLFF.

The CDR3 nucleotides are TGCGCCAGCAGCCAAGAATGGAGGAAGGGGGGCACAGATACGCAGTATTTT. Protein product: CASSQEWRKGGTDTQYF. V is TRBV4-3 and J is TRBJ2-3; weak D call: TRBD1 (6 bases). The germline V gene encodes CDR1 LGHNA and CDR2 YSLEER. With 0 bases removed from V and 1 base from J, the gap between germline ends came to 14 bases. The length of the CDR3 is 17 residues.

The rearrangement joins TRBV19 to TRBJ2-3; 10 bases fit TRBD2. CDR1 is LNHDA, CDR2 SQIVND, per germline (reference sequence). The V segment lost 3 bases and the J segment 6 bases; nucleotides outside the gene matches: 6. CDR3 length: 15 residues. Here the CDR3 DNA reads TGTGCCAGTAGTATTTTCCAGCGGGAGGGGGATACGCAGTATTTT. Translating gives CASSIFQREGDTQYF.

This chain joins TRBV7-9 and TRBJ2-5; TRBD2 aligns across 10 bases. Germline-derived CDR1 and CDR2 are SEHNR and FQNEAQ (reference sequence). The V gene end was trimmed by 3 bases and the J gene end by 3 bases; junction bases not matched to a gene: 7. CDR3 size: 16 residues. The CDR3 here is CASSFPPGLAEETQYF. CDR3 coding DNA: TGTGCCAGCAGCTTCCCACCCGGACTAGCGGAAGAGACCCAGTACTTC.

In this sample, this clone turned up a few times. The V call is TRBV6-4, the J call TRBJ2-2; D possibly corresponds to TRBD2 (5 bases). The V and J ends lost 3 bases and 7 bases respectively, with 9 bases between them. Germline V lookup: CDR1 MRHNA, CDR2 SNTAGT. This CDR3 is 13 amino acids long. As DNA, the CDR3 is TGTGCCAGCAGTGAATTAGGAGGCGGGGAGCTGTTTTTT. Protein sequence: CASSELGGGELFF.

The chain combines TRBV9 with TRBJ1-2; 7 bases are a match to TRBD1. The CDR3 consists of 13 residues. Germline lookup yields CDR1 SGDLS and CDR2 YYNGEE. The V segment lost 3 bases and the J segment 4 bases; nucleotides outside the gene matches: 3. CDR3 sequence reads: CASSARTGYGYTF. The CDR3 DNA is TGTGCCAGCAGCGCCCGGACAGGCTATGGCTACACCTTC.

The chain recombines TRBV6-5 with TRBJ2-3; the match to TRBD2 covers 7 bases. Germline V gene lookup returns CDR1 MNHEY and CDR2 SVGAGI. This CDR3 region has 15 residues. The ends lost 4 bases at V and 2 bases at J; junction bases unmatched: 6. The CDR3 nucleotides are TGTGCCAGCAGTTGGTCCGGGGACTACACAGATACGCAGTATTTT. Translation: CASSWSGDYTDTQYF.

This clone was recorded once. The same CDR3 also results from other DNA sequences found in this sample. The V and J genes are TRBV5-1 and TRBJ1-4; unclear D gene. V gave up 0 bases and J gave up 3 bases, with 6 bases separating them. This CDR3 has 14 residues. Germline V gene data show CDR1 as SGHRS and CDR2 as YFSETQ. In DNA form, the CDR3 reads TGCGCCAGCAGCTTGGGGGGAGCTAATGAAAAACTGTTTTTT. It is translated as CASSLGGANEKLFF.

The chain couples TRBV6-5 to TRBJ1-5; D gene ambiguous. The CDR3 sequence is 15 residues long. Germline CDR1 is MNHEY and CDR2 is SVGAGI. Trimming cost V 6 bases and J 0 bases, with 12 bases left between them. CDR3 in amino acids: CASSPPPDSNQPQHF. CDR3 DNA: TGTGCCAGCAGCCCTCCTCCAGATAGCAATCAGCCCCAGCATTTT.

The chain has TRBV6-5 and TRBJ1-1, with D hard to call. The CDR3 sequence is 13 residues long. Per germline, CDR1 MNHEY and CDR2 SVGAGI. V shed 2 bases and J shed 4 bases, with 8 bases lying between them. The CDR3 bases are TGTGCCAGCAGTTACGGTATCGGCACTGAAGCTTTCTTT. Its protein product is CASSYGIGTEAFF.

V is TRBV9 and J is TRBJ2-5, with D perhaps matching TRBD2 (5 bases). This CDR3 spans 16 amino acids. Trimming pared 3 bases from V and 6 bases from J, leaving 21 bases between. Germline values: CDR1 SGDLS, CDR2 YYNGEE. Here the CDR3 reads CASSALSGHDGKTQYF. The CDR3 DNA reads as TGTGCCAGCAGCGCCCTTTCAGGCCACGACGGGAAGACCCAGTACTTC.

The table lists this clone with a few counts. V is TRBV5-6 and J is TRBJ2-3; 7 positions agree with TRBD2. CDR1 is SGHDT and CDR2 is YYEEEE in the germline V gene. CDR3 length equals 16 residues. V was pared by 7 bases and J by 0 bases, with 11 bases of the junction left unmatched. The DNA for the CDR3 is TGTGCCAGCTCCGTAGCGGGCCTCCTTAGCACAGATACGCAGTATTTT. This sequence encodes CASSVAGLLSTDTQYF.

This chain links TRBV7-3 with TRBJ1-1; TRBD1 matches 9 bases. Losses at the gene ends were 0 bases for V and 4 bases for J; bases not matched to a gene: 6. This CDR3 comprises 16 residues. CDR1 and CDR2 (germline): SGHTA, FQGTGA. As DNA, the CDR3 is TGTGCCAGCAGCTTAACAGGACAGGGGCGAGGCACTGAAGCTTTCTTT. Amino acid sequence: CASSLTGQGRGTEAFF.

This clone was counted a few times. The chain carries TRBV7-9 and TRBJ2-3; 11 bases are a match to TRBD2. J gave up 2 bases and V 6 bases, and 7 bases lay outside the gene matches. The V gene's germline CDR1 is SEHNR and CDR2 FQNEAQ (reference sequence). The CDR3 has 16 amino acids. CDR3 sequence reads: CASRDSGRGITDTQYF. The CDR3 DNA reads TGTGCCAGCAGAGATAGCGGGAGGGGAATCACAGATACGCAGTATTTT.

The rearrangement uses TRBV6-5 and TRBJ1-5; D not certain. CDR3 length: 13 amino acids. V gave up 6 bases and J gave up 0 bases, with 6 bases separating them. Germline V CDR1 and CDR2: MNHEY, SVGAGI. CDR3 amino acids: CASRSHSNQPQHF. The CDR3, as DNA: TGTGCCAGCAGGTCCCATAGCAATCAGCCCCAGCATTTT.

This clone was detected only once. An end of the junction does not agree with germline; a read error may underlie this. This chain joins TRBV5-1 and TRBJ2-7; tentatively, D is TRBD1 (5 bases). Germline CDR1 is SGHRS and CDR2 is YFSETQ. The CDR3 runs 14 residues. This CDR3 reads CASSLFQGTYKQYF. CDR3 bases: TGCGCCAGCAGCTTGTTCCAGGGTACCTACAAGCAGTACTTC.

V and J are TRBV9 and TRBJ2-3; 9 bases are shared with TRBD2. This CDR3 is built from 16 residues. Trimming took 4 bases from V and 4 from J; bases not matched to a gene: 10. CDR1 SGDLS and CDR2 YYNGEE come from the germline V gene. CDR3 DNA sequence: TGTGCCAGCAGCCCTAGCCTGGCGGGGGGGGCAGATACGCAGTATTTT. Its translation is CASSPSLAGGADTQYF.

The chain carries TRBV4-2 and TRBJ1-6, with D maybe TRBD1 (5 bases). Germline V gene data show CDR1 as LGHNA and CDR2 as YNFKEQ. V was cut by 1 base and J by 10 bases, with 14 bases left in between. The CDR3 loop spans 15 amino acids. The CDR3, as DNA: TGTGCCAGCAGCCAAGTTGGGGCAGTGTACTCACCCCTCCACTTT. Its protein product is CASSQVGAVYSPLHF.